A single T cell receptor (beta chain) is shown here with its context. The data originate from a study of blood T cell repertoires in COVID-19. Study overall: There were acute and convalescent COVID-19 samples, and they came from the United States, Italy and Spain. The cDNA or gDNA used as material had been derived from T cells, B-cell-depleted T cells, or PBMCs.

Per the germline V gene, CDR1 is SEHNR and CDR2 is FQNEAQ (reference sequence). The CDR3 is made up of 14 amino acids. V gave up 1 base and J gave up 0 bases, with 4 bases separating them. In the authors' workflow: Nucleated cell number was recorded as an estimate derived from reference gene primer amplification. Using immunoSEQ multiplex PCR, the repertoire was profiled, and TCRdb retains in-frame clones only, with some absent. V, J and clone size derive from that table, while D and trimming were established from the DNA sequence. The profile covers 300,000 to 450,000 clones, with around 84% appearing a single time and roughly 1.2% taken by the ten largest.

This clonotype was sampled from a human donor with acute or convalescent COVID-19. The donor label of this sample is uncertain. Specimen: peripheral blood. The chain recombines TRBV7-9 with TRBJ2-1; D is uncertain. This CDR3 is CASSLVYSYNEQFF. CDR3 coding DNA: TGTGCCAGCAGCTTAGTGTACTCCTACAATGAGCAGTTCTTC.